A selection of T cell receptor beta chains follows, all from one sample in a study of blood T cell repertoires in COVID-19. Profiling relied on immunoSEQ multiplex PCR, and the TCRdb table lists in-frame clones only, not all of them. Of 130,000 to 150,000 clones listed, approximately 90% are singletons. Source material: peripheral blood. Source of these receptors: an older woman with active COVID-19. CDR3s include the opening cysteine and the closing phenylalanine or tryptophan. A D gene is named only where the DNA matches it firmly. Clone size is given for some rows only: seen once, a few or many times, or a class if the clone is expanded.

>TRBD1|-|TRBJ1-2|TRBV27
CASSSGQDYGYTF
TGTGCCAGCAGTTCCGGACAGGACTATGGCTACACCTTC
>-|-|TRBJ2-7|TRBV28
CATGNYEQYF
TGTGCCACCGGGAACTACGAGCAGTACTTC
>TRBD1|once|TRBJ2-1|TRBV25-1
CASSGSRRGQSYNEQFF
TGTGCCAGCAGCGGTTCTCGACGGGGACAGTCCTACAATGAGCAGTTCTTC
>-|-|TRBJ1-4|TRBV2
CASRSGLSVTNEKLFF
TGTGCCAGCAGGTCGGGACTCTCGGTAACTAATGAAAAACTGTTTTTT
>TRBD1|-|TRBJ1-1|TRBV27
CASSSWTGVHTEAFF
TGTGCCAGCAGTTCGTGGACAGGGGTGCACACTGAAGCTTTCTTT
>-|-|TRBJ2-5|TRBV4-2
CASSQSGSEAQYF
TGTGCCAGCAGCCAATCAGGGTCAGAGGCCCAGTACTTC
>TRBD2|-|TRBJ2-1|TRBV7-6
CASSPLAGAYNEQFF
TGTGCCAGCAGCCCCCTTGCGGGAGCCTACAATGAGCAGTTCTTC
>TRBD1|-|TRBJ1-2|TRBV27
CASRPTDRGLSYGYTF
TGTGCCAGCAGGCCTACCGACAGGGGGCTGTCTTACGGCTACACCTTC
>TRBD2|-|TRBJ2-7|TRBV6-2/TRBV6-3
CASSERGYAYEQYF
TGTGCCAGCAGTGAGCGGGGCTACGCCTACGAGCAGTACTTC
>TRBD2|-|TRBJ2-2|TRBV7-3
CASSTHPGLAFFNTGELFF
TGTGCCAGCAGCACCCACCCGGGACTAGCCTTCTTCAACACCGGGGAGCTGTTTTTT
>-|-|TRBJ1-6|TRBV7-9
CASSFSGAGSPLHF
TGTGCCAGCAGCTTTTCAGGGGCAGGCTCACCCCTCCACTTT
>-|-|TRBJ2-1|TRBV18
CASSPLSGPGTYNEQFF
TGTGCCAGCTCACCCCTAAGCGGGCCCGGTACCTACAATGAGCAGTTCTTC
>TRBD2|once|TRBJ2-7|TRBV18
CASSPSLGRPPIVGYEQYF
TGTGCCAGCTCACCCTCTCTCGGGAGGCCCCCAATAGTTGGCTACGAGCAGTACTTC
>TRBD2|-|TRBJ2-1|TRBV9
CASSVERLAGGNEQFF
TGTGCCAGCAGCGTAGAAAGACTAGCGGGAGGTAATGAGCAGTTCTTC
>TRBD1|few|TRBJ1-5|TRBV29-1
CSVKLGQGGGIEPQHF
TGCAGCGTTAAACTGGGACAGGGAGGTGGGATCGAGCCCCAGCATTTT
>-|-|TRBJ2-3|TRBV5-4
CASSLEGITDTQYF
TGTGCCAGCAGCTTGGAGGGGATCACAGATACGCAGTATTTT
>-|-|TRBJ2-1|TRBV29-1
CSGLPRANSYNEQFF
TGCAGTGGACTCCCGAGGGCTAACTCCTACAATGAGCAGTTCTTC
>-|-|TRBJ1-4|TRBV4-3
CASSQRGTESEKLFF
TGCGCCAGCAGCCAAAGGGGGACCGAGAGTGAAAAACTGTTTTTT
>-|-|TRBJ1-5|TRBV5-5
CASSPGPPDSQPQHF
TGTGCCAGCAGCCCCGGGCCCCCGGACAGCCAGCCCCAGCATTTT
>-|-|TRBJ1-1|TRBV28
CASSPRQRHTEAFF
TGTGCCAGCAGTCCACGACAGAGACACACTGAAGCTTTCTTT
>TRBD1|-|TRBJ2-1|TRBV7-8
CASSSRDRVPPYNEQFF
TGTGCCAGCAGCTCCCGGGACAGGGTGCCACCTTACAATGAGCAGTTCTTC
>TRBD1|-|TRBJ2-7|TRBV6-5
CASSPQGLGSYEQYF
TGTGCCAGCAGTCCACAGGGGCTCGGGTCCTACGAGCAGTACTTC
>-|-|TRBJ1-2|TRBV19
CASSTRRGNLNYGYTF
TGTGCCAGTAGTACCCGTCGGGGGAATCTTAACTATGGCTACACCTTC
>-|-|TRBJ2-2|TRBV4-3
CASSQDRGTGELFF
TGCGCCAGCAGCCAAGACAGGGGCACCGGGGAGCTGTTTTTT
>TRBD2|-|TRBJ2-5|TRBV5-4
CASSLLLAGGPETQYF
TGTGCCAGCAGCTTATTACTAGCGGGAGGGCCGGAGACCCAGTACTTC